These 2 T cell receptor beta chains were all obtained from the same sample, sequenced in a study of shared clonotypes between healthy human individuals. Measured with immunoSEQ multiplex PCR; TCRdb has only the in-frame clones, and not every one. The table lists millions of clones, roughly 93% of them singletons. Material: naive CD4+ T cells from PBMCs. The sample's subset: CD45RA+ positively selected. The receptors were gathered from a man between 18 and 29 years old in good health. Some clones in this sample may be carry-over from other donors' samples.

This clone has just one count. With only one base between it and a far larger clone, this is likely a read error. In the same sample, other DNA sequences code for this CDR3. The J gene is TRBJ1-1, the V gene TRBV11-3; D gene unclear. Trimming took off 1 base at V and 1 base at J, with 4 bases between the two ends. The CDR3 spans 13 residues. Per the germline V gene, CDR1 is SGHNT and CDR2 is YENEEA. CDR3 in DNA: TGTGCCAGCAGCTTAGGCAGGAACACTGAAGCTTTCTTT. It translates to CASSLGRNTEAFF.

The rearrangement uses TRBV5-1 and TRBJ1-1; 11 bases are a match to TRBD1. The trim removed 4 bases at V and 5 bases at J, leaving 7 bases unmatched. This CDR3 region has 15 residues. The germline V gene encodes CDR1 SGHRS and CDR2 YFSETQ. CDR3 sequence: CASSGGQGVRTEAFF. CDR3 sequence (DNA): TGCGCCAGCAGCGGGGGACAGGGGGTCCGTACTGAAGCTTTCTTT.